This T cell receptor beta chain was observed in a study of CD8+ T cells in alopecia areata. Findings and caveats of the study: Against the mouse data, patients shared TCRs less clearly, possibly for HLA reasons. It was lesional scalp, especially alopecia totalis/universalis, that showed higher clonality than normal scalp.

Following RNA extraction, reverse transcription yielded cDNA that acted as the sequencing template. The data were produced by immunoSEQ multiplex PCR, yet TCRdb's version contains in-frame clones alone and is incomplete. This sample has about 270,000 clones, each found more than once. Researchers sorted pooled cutaneous lymph node cells on the basis of CD4, CD8alpha, NKG2D, NKG2ACE and other markers. As to this clone: The antigen is not known. The germline and genes are mouse ones. The read gets to within 4 residues of the CDR3 end, and the germline J gene fills in the rest.

Germline CDR1 and CDR2: FNHDT and SITEND (reference sequence). The CDR3 is 14 amino acids. This TCR derives from a C3H/HeJ mouse with alopecia areata. This line is of MHC haplotype H2-k. This chain joins TRBV19 and TRBJ2-7; TRBD1 matches at 9 bases. The sample consisted of CD4+ T cells sorted from a lymph node. This CDR3 reads CASTPGTGIYEQYF. CDR3 DNA (partial): TGTGCCAGCACCCCCGGGACAGGGATTTAT.